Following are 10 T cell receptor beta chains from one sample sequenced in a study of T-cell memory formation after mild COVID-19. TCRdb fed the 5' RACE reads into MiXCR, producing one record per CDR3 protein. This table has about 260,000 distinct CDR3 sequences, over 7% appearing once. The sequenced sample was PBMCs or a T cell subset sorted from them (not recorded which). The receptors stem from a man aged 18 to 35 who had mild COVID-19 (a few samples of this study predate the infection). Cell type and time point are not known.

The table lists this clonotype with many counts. In DNA, the CDR3 is TGCGCCAGCAGCCTGGGTCTCTCTGGAAACACCATATATTTT. It translates to CASSLGLSGNTIYF. The chain has TRBV4-1 and TRBJ1-3; D is undetermined. V shed 4 bases and J shed 0 bases, with 7 bases lying between them. Germline V gene sequence: CDR1 MGHRA, CDR2 YSYEKL. This CDR3 has 14 amino acids.

For the CDR3, the DNA is TGCAGTGCCGCCGGAGGGACGGCAAATGAAAAACTGTTTTTT. Translated: CSAAGGTANEKLFF. The chain links TRBV20-1 to TRBJ1-4, with D perhaps TRBD1 (5 bases). The CDR3 is 14 amino acids. V shed 6 bases and J shed 5 bases, with 16 bases lying between them. Germline lookup yields CDR1 DFQATT and CDR2 SNEGSKA (reference sequence).

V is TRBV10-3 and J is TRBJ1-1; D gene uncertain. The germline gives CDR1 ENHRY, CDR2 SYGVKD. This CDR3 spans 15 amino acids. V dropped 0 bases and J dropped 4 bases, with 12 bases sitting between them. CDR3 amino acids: CAISESRAASTEAFF. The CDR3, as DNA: TGTGCCATCAGTGAGTCGCGGGCTGCGAGCACTGAAGCTTTCTTT.

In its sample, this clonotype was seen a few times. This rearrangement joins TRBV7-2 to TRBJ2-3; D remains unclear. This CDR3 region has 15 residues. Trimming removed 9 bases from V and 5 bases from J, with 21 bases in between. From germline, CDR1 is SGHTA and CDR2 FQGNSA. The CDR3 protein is CARPLGLDAIDTQYF. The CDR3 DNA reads TGTGCCAGACCACTTGGGCTAGACGCGATAGATACGCAGTATTTT.

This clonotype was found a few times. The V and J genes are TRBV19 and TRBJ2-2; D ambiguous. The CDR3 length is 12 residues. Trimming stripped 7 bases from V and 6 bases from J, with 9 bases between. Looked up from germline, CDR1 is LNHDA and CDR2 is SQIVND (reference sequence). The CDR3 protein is CASIRGAGELFF. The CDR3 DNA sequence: TGTGCCAGTATCAGAGGCGCCGGGGAGCTGTTTTTT.

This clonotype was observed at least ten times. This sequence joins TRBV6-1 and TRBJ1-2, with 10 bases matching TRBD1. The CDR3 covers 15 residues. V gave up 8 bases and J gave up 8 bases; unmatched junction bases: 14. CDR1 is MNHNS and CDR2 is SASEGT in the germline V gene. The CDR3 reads CASDNRQGALYGYTF. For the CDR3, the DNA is TGTGCCAGCGATAATAGACAGGGGGCTTTATACGGCTACACCTTC.

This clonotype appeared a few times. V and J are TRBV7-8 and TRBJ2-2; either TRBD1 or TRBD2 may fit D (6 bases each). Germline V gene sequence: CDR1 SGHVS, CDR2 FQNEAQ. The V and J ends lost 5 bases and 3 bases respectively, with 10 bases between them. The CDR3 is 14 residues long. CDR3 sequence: CASSHRGDTGELFF. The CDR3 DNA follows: TGTGCCAGCAGCCATAGGGGGGACACCGGGGAGCTGTTTTTT.

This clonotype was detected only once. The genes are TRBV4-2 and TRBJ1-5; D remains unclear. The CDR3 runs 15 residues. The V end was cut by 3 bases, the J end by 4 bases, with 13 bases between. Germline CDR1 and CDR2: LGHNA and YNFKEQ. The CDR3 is CASSHSRRWNQPQHF. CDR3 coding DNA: TGTGCCAGCAGCCACTCAAGACGGTGGAATCAGCCCCAGCATTTT.

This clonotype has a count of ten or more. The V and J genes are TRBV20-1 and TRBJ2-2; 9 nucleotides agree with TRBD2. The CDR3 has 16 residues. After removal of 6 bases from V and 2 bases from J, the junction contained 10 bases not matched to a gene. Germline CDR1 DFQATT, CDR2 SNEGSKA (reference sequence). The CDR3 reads CSASLSGGYNTGELFF. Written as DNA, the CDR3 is TGCAGTGCATCCCTTAGCGGGGGTTATAACACCGGGGAGCTGTTTTTT.

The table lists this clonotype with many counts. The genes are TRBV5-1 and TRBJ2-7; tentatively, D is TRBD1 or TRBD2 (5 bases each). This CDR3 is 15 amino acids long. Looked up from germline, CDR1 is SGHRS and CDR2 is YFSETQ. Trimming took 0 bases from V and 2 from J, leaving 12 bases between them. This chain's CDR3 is CASSLDGTAAYEQYF. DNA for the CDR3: TGCGCCAGCAGCTTGGACGGGACGGCAGCCTACGAGCAGTACTTC.